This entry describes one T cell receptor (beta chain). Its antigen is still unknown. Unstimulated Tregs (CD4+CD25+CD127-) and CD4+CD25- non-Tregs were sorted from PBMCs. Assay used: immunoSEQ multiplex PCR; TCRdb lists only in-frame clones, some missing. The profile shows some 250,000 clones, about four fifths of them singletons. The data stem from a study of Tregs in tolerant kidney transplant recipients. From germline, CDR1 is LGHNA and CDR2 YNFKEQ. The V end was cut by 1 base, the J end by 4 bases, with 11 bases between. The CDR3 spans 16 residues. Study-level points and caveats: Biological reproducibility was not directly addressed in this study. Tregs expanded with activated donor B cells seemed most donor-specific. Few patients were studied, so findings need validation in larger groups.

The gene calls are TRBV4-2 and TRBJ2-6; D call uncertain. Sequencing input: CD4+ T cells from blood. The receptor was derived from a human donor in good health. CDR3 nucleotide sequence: TGTGCCAGCAGCCAAGTTGAAGGTTACGGGGCCAACGTCCTGACTTTC. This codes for CASSQVEGYGANVLTF.